These T cell receptor beta chains were read from a single sample in a study of low-dose radiotherapy and immunotherapy resistance in tumors. TCRdb analysed the reads with MiXCR anew, one entry per CDR3 protein. Of tens of thousands of distinct CDR3 sequences listed, approximately 12% are singletons. The input for sequencing was PBMCs, taken before treatment. The receptors were gathered from a female donor with ovarian cancer. Both conserved end residues are part of each CDR3. The order of the fields is V gene, J gene, clone size, D gene, CDR3 DNA, CDR3 protein. A D gene is named only where the DNA matches it firmly. Not every row has a clone size; where given, it reads once, few, many or a size class.

V: TRBV28
J: TRBJ1-2
size: many
D: .
DNA: TGTGCCAGCAGGGAACCAAGGATACTGCATGGCTACACCTTC
CDR3: CASREPRILHGYTF

V: TRBV30
J: TRBJ1-3
size: many
D: .
DNA: TGTGCCCTGACGGAGGTTGGAAACACCATATATTTT
CDR3: CALTEVGNTIYF

V: TRBV6-8
J: TRBJ2-5
size: many
D: .
DNA: TGTGCCAGCAGTGAACTCGCGGGGACCCAGTACTTC
CDR3: CASSELAGTQYF

V: TRBV11-2
J: TRBJ1-4
size: many
D: TRBD1
DNA: TGTGCCAGCAGCTTAGAGACAGGGGGGAAACTGTTTTTT
CDR3: CASSLETGGKLFF

V: TRBV5-1
J: TRBJ2-3
size: .
D: TRBD2
DNA: TGCGCCAGCAGCCCCGACGGCCCGCTAGCGGATAGGGCAGATACGCAGTATTTT
CDR3: CASSPDGPLADRADTQYF

V: TRBV28
J: TRBJ2-7
size: medium-sized
D: .
DNA: TGTGCCAGCAGACGCAGGACAGAGTACGAGCAGTACTTC
CDR3: CASRRRTEYEQYF

V: TRBV12-3/TRBV12-4
J: TRBJ1-1
size: many
D: .
DNA: TGTGCCAGCAGTTTAGCGGAATTAGGCACTGAAGCTTTCTTT
CDR3: CASSLAELGTEAFF

V: TRBV12-3/TRBV12-4
J: TRBJ1-1
size: many
D: .
DNA: TGTGCCAGCACCCTCCCGGGCAGGAACACTGAAGCTTTCTTT
CDR3: CASTLPGRNTEAFF

V: TRBV3-1
J: TRBJ2-5
size: many
D: .
DNA: TGTGCCAGCAGCCAATTAGAGACCCAGTACTTC
CDR3: CASSQLETQYF

V: TRBV10-3
J: TRBJ1-1
size: many
D: TRBD1
DNA: TGTGCCATCAGTGCCCTGGACAGGGATAAAGGTGAAGCTTTCTTT
CDR3: CAISALDRDKGEAFF

V: TRBV27
J: TRBJ1-1
size: many
D: .
DNA: TGTGCCAGCTCCGGCGGGATGAACACTGAAGCTTTCTTT
CDR3: CASSGGMNTEAFF

V: TRBV7-6
J: TRBJ1-4
size: many
D: .
DNA: TGTGCCAGCAGCTTAGACTCTGTGGGACTGCGAGCAACTAATGAAAAACTGTTTTTT
CDR3: CASSLDSVGLRATNEKLFF

V: TRBV13
J: TRBJ1-5
size: many
D: .
DNA: TGTGCCAGCAGCGAGGGCCTCAATCAGCCCCAGCATTTT
CDR3: CASSEGLNQPQHF